One sample yielded the 4 T cell receptor beta chains listed below, sequenced in a study of identical twins. Via MiXCR, TCRdb re-called the 5' RACE reads, giving one row per CDR3 protein. The repertoire includes approximately 490,000 distinct CDR3 sequences, around 20% of them detected once, and roughly 0.5% sits in the top ten. These data were also filed under a second study, of yellow fever vaccine responses in identical twins.

Sequenced input: CD4+ T cells sorted from blood. Source of these receptors: a woman between 18 and 29 years old in good health.

This clonotype was counted only a few times. The J gene is TRBJ1-5, the V gene TRBV19, with 8 nucleotides matching TRBD1. CDR3 length: 16 amino acids. From germline, CDR1 is LNHDA and CDR2 SQIVND (reference sequence). Trimming removed 4 bases from V and 6 bases from J; junction bases left unmatched: 11. CDR3 coding DNA: TGTGCCAGTAGTACCCCAGACAGGGGAGGGGGTCAGCCCCAGCATTTT. Amino acid sequence: CASSTPDRGGGQPQHF. Drawing the rest from reference TRBV19 and TRBJ1-5, the complete variable domain is DGGITQSPKYLFRKEGQNVTLSCEQNLNHDAMYWYRQDPGQGLRLIYYSQIVNDFQKGDIAEGYSVSREKKESFPLTVTSAQKNPTAFYLCASSTPDRGGGQPQHFGDGTRLSIL.

This clonotype was found a few times. The chain employs TRBV7-2 and TRBJ2-3; D is unclear. V dropped 5 bases and J dropped 14 bases, with 8 bases sitting between them. Germline loops: CDR1 SGHTA, CDR2 FQGNSA. The CDR3 has 9 residues. The CDR3 sequence: CASSPIWYF. The CDR3 coding sequence is TGTGCCAGCAGCCCTATTTGGTATTTT.

This chain connects TRBV5-1 to TRBJ2-1; D perhaps matches TRBD2 (5 bases). The CDR3 runs 14 residues. The germline gives CDR1 SGHRS, CDR2 YFSETQ. V lost 1 base and J lost 4, with 9 bases in between. The CDR3 region is CASSLPDFYNEQFF. Written as DNA, the CDR3 is TGCGCCAGCAGCTTGCCGGACTTTTACAATGAGCAGTTCTTC.

This clonotype was recorded a few times. The chain is built from TRBV29-1 and TRBJ2-1; D remains ambiguous. Trimming removed 8 bases at V and 0 bases at J, with 17 bases between. There are 15 residues in the CDR3. Germline values: CDR1 SQVTM, CDR2 ANQGSEA. CDR3 nucleotides: TGCAGCTGTTCTGACGGACCGAGCTCCTACAATGAGCAGTTCTTC. This encodes CSCSDGPSSYNEQFF.